The rows below give T cell receptor beta chains drawn from one sample of a study of CD8 T cells in ankylosing spondylitis. TCRdb independently ran MiXCR on the 5' RACE reads; one entry per CDR3 protein. The table has about 64,000 distinct CDR3 sequences, around 6.5% seen once; the top ten hold roughly 4.8%. The sample was synovial fluid, either unsorted or a sorted T cell fraction (not recorded which). These receptors were obtained from a male donor with ankylosing spondylitis. Both conserved end residues are part of each CDR3. The order of the fields is CDR3 protein, clone size, V gene. Clone sizes are given selectively: once, few, many, or a class where the clone is expanded.

CDR3: CASSLRDSNQPQHF
size: many
V: TRBV7-7

CDR3: CSARDSGTGVSPLHF
size: many
V: TRBV20-1

CDR3: CASSLTPTGAGANVLTF
size: many
V: TRBV28

CDR3: CASSFKGTSGRAYEQYF
size: -
V: TRBV27

CDR3: CATWTLGADPTIYF
size: many
V: TRBV12-3/TRBV12-4

CDR3: CASTRGGGDYGYTF
size: few
V: TRBV6-1

CDR3: CASSPSEGLAKNIQYF
size: -
V: TRBV4-1

CDR3: CASSLGESNTGELFF
size: few
V: TRBV3-1

CDR3: CASSQTDTQYF
size: many
V: TRBV6-2/TRBV6-3

CDR3: CASSLNRDSPLHF
size: -
V: TRBV11-3

CDR3: CASSLRPGIYGYTF
size: many
V: TRBV5-5

CDR3: CASSYSLDQPQHF
size: -
V: TRBV6-5

CDR3: CASSQDGAGRNTIYF
size: many
V: TRBV6-1

CDR3: CAWIGNYGYTF
size: many
V: TRBV30

CDR3: CSARGARTSGSSYEQYF
size: -
V: TRBV20-1

CDR3: CASSAGTELFQYF
size: -
V: TRBV11-2

CDR3: CSAPPTSGSLGEQYF
size: -
V: TRBV20-1

CDR3: CASSLFEGASGTEAFF
size: many
V: TRBV7-6

CDR3: CASSFHPGRAWTGELFF
size: few
V: TRBV27

CDR3: CASRPPGLAARGFF
size: many
V: TRBV12-3/TRBV12-4

CDR3: CASSLIARSYEQYF
size: many
V: TRBV11-3

CDR3: CSARDLGTTAYEQYF
size: many
V: TRBV20-1

CDR3: CATSRAIGTYTNEQFF
size: many
V: TRBV15

CDR3: CASRTDQNTEAFF
size: -
V: TRBV2